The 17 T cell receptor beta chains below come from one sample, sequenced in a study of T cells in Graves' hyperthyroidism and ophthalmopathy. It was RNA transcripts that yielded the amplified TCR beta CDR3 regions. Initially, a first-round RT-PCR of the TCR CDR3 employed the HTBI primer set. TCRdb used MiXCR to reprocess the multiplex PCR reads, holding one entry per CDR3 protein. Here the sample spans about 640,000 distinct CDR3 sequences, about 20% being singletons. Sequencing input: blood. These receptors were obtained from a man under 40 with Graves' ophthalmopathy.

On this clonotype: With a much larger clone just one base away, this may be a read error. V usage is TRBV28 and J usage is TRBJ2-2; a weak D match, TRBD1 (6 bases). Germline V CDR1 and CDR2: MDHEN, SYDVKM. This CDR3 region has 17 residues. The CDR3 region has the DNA TGTGCCAGCAGTTTCGGCAGGGGCGCAGGAAACACCGAGGAGCTGTTTTTT. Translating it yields CASSFGRGAGNTEELFF.

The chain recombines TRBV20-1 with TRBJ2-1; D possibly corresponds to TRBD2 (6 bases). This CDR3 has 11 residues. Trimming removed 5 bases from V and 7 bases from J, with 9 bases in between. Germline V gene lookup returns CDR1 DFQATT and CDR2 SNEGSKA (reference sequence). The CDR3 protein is CSAREWNEQFF. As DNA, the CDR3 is TGCAGTGCTCGGGAGTGGAATGAGCAGTTCTTC.

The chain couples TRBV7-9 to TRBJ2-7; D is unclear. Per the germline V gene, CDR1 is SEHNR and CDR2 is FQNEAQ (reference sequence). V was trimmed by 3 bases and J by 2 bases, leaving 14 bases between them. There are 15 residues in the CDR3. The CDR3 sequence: CASSFESVGPYEQYF. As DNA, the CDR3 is TGTGCCAGCAGCTTTGAGTCCGTGGGCCCCTACGAGCAGTACTTC. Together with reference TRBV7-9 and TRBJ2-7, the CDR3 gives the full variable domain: DTGVSQNPRHKITKRGQNVTFRCDPISEHNRLYWYRQTLGQGPEFLTYFQNEAQLEKSRLLSDRFSAERPKGSFSTLEIQRTEQGDSAMYLCASSFESVGPYEQYFGPGTRLTVT.

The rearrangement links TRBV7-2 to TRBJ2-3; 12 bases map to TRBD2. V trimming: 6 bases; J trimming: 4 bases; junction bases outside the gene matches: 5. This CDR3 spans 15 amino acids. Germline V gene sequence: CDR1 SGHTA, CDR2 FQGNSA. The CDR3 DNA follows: TGTGCCAGCAGTGACTCTAGCGGGAGGGCAGATACGCAGTATTTT. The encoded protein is CASSDSSGRADTQYF.

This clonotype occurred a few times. CDR3 region: CSARPQINRRNQPQHF. The CDR3 nucleotides are TGCAGTGCTAGACCTCAAATTAACCGGCGCAATCAGCCCCAGCATTTT. The chain joins TRBV20-1 to TRBJ1-5; D is unresolved. CDR1 and CDR2 (germline): DFQATT, SNEGSKA (reference sequence). Trimming pared 2 bases from V and 2 bases from J, leaving 16 bases between. CDR3 size: 16 residues.

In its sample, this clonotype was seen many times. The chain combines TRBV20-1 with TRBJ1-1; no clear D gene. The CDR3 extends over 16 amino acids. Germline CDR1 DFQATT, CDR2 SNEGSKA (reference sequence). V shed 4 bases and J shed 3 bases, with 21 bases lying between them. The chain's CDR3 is CSANYNLGAIDTEAFF. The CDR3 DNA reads TGCAGTGCTAACTACAATTTGGGTGCGATCGACACTGAAGCTTTCTTT.

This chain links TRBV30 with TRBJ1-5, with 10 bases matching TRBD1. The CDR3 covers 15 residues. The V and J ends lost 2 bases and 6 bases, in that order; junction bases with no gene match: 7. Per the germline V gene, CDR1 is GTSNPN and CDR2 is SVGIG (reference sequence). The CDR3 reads CAWSPGTGEGQPQHF. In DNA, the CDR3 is TGTGCCTGGAGTCCCGGGACAGGGGAAGGTCAGCCCCAGCATTTT.

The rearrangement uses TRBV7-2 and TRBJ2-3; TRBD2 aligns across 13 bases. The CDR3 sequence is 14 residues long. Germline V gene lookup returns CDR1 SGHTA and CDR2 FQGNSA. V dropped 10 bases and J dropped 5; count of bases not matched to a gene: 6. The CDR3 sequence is CAIRTSGSIDTQYF. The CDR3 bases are TGTGCCATCAGGACTAGCGGGAGTATAGATACGCAGTATTTT.

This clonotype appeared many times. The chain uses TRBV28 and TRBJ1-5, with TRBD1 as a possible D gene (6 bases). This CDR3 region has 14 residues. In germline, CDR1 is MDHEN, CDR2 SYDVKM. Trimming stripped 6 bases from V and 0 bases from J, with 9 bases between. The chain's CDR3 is CASRGTYSNQPQHF. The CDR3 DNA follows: TGTGCCAGCAGGGGGACATATAGCAATCAGCCCCAGCATTTT.

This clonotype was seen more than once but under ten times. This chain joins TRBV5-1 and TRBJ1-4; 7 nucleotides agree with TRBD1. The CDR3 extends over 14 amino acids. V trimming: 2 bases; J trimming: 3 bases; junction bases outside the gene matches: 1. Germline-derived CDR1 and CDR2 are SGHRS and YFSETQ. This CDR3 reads CASSLRGPNEKLFF. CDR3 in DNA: TGCGCCAGCAGCTTAAGGGGGCCTAATGAAAAACTGTTTTTT.

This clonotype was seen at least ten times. The CDR3 sequence: CASSTTGWNTEAFF. The DNA for the CDR3 is TGCGCCAGCAGCACGACAGGGTGGAACACTGAAGCTTTCTTT. This sequence joins TRBV5-1 and TRBJ1-1; 7 bases align to TRBD1. The CDR3 loop spans 14 amino acids. V shed 4 bases and J 1 base; nucleotides not matched to a gene: 4. Germline V gives CDR1 SGHRS, CDR2 YFSETQ.

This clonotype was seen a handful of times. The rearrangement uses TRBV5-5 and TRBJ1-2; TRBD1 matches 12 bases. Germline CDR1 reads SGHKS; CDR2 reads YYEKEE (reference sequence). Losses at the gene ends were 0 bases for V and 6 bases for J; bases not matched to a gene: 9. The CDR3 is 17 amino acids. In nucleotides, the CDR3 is TGTGCCAGCAGCTTGGAAGACGGGACAGGGGGCGTTAATGGCTACACCTTC. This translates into CASSLEDGTGGVNGYTF.

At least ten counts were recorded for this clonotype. The CDR3, as DNA: TGTGCCAGCAGCCAACGATCAGTCGGGACAGGATCCTACGAGCAGTACTTC. Encoded protein: CASSQRSVGTGSYEQYF. The chain couples TRBV3-1 to TRBJ2-7; 8 nucleotides line up with TRBD1. The ends lost 2 bases at V and 1 base at J; junction bases unmatched: 10. CDR3 length equals 17 residues. Germline values: CDR1 LGHDT, CDR2 YNNKEL (reference sequence).

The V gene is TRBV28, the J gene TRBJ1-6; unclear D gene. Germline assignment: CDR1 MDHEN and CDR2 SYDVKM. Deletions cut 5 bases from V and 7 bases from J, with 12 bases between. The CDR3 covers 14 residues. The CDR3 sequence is CASSRNKINSPLHF. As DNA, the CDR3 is TGTGCCAGCAGTCGTAACAAAATAAATTCACCCCTCCACTTT.

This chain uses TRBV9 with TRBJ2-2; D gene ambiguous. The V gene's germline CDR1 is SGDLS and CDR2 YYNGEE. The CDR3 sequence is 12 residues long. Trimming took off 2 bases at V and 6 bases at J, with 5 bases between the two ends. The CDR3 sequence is CASSVVPGELFF. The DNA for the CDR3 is TGTGCCAGCAGCGTTGTGCCCGGGGAGCTGTTTTTT.

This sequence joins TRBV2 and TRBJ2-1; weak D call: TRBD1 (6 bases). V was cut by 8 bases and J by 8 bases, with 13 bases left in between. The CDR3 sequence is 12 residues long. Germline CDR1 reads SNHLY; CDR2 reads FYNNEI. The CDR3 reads CASQRQADEQFF. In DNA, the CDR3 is TGTGCCAGCCAAAGACAGGCGGATGAGCAGTTCTTC.

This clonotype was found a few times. The CDR3 loop reads CASSVEGTGRPLHF. CDR3 sequence (DNA): TGTGCCAGCAGCGTAGAAGGGACAGGTAGACCCCTCCACTTT. This sequence joins TRBV9 and TRBJ1-6, with TRBD1 identical over 8 bases. V was clipped by 0 bases and J by 12 bases; unmatched bases: 5. The CDR3 loop spans 14 amino acids. In germline, CDR1 is SGDLS, CDR2 YYNGEE.